Listed below are T cell receptor beta chains from one sample, sequenced in a study of shared T cell receptors in the human thymus. Sequenced by immunoSEQ multiplex PCR; TCRdb stores in-frame clones only, minus some. There are about 660,000 clones in the sample; more than 75% occur only once, and 0.0095% to 0.011% lies in the top ten. These records were also assigned to another study, of human thymus T cells.

Sequenced: thymocytes. The receptors come from a boy under two years old with a congenital heart defect. CDR3s include the opening cysteine and the closing phenylalanine or tryptophan. The D gene is left open where the match is weak. The listing skips clone size in some rows; elsewhere it reads once, few, many or a size class.

j_gene | d_gene | v_gene | abundance | CDR3nt | CDR3aa
TRBJ2-1 | - | TRBV4-2 | - | TGTGCCAGCAGCCAAGATCGGGACTCCTTAAATGAGCAGTTCTTC | CASSQDRDSLNEQFF
TRBJ1-4 | TRBD1 | TRBV4-2 | few | TGTGCCAGCAGCCCGGGACAGCCAAAGGGGGAAAAACTGTTTTTT | CASSPGQPKGEKLFF
TRBJ2-1 | TRBD2 | TRBV14 | - | TGTGCCAGCAGCCGCGCCCTAGCGGGACCTTACAATGAGCAGTTCTTC | CASSRALAGPYNEQFF
TRBJ2-7 | - | TRBV6-1 | - | TGTGCCAGCAGCTTTTCGACAGGTGCCTCCTACGAGCAGTACTTC | CASSFSTGASYEQYF
TRBJ2-5 | - | TRBV27 | - | TGTGCCAGCAGAACCAGGGAGACCCAGTACTTC | CASRTRETQYF
TRBJ2-7 | - | TRBV6-5 | - | TGTGCCAGCAGTCCGACCCCCAGGGTCTCCTACGAGCAGTACTTC | CASSPTPRVSYEQYF
TRBJ2-7 | TRBD2 | TRBV19 | - | TGTGCCAGTAGTCCGGGGACTAGCGGGAAAAGGAGCTCCTACGAGCAGTACTTC | CASSPGTSGKRSSYEQYF
TRBJ2-7 | - | TRBV4-2 | - | TGTGCCAGCAGCCAAGCTTTTGGGGAGCCCTCATACGAGCAGTACTTC | CASSQAFGEPSYEQYF
TRBJ2-1 | TRBD1 | TRBV5-6 | - | TGTGCCAGCACGACAGGGTGGTCACCCAATGAGCAGTTCTTC | CASTTGWSPNEQFF
TRBJ1-3 | - | TRBV10-3 | - | TGTGCCACCCATCAGGGCCTCGAACTTCCCTCTGGAAACACCATATATTTT | CATHQGLELPSGNTIYF
TRBJ2-1 | - | TRBV13 | - | TGTGCCAGCAGCTTAGGCACGGGTGAGCAGTTCTTC | CASSLGTGEQFF
TRBJ1-5 | - | TRBV28 | once | TGTGCCAGCAGTTTTCAAGGAAGGCAGGGCAATCAGCCCCAGCATTTT | CASSFQGRQGNQPQHF
TRBJ1-2 | - | TRBV7-9 | - | TGTGCCAGCAGCCCAGTGAGCAGGGGAGACATAATGGGCTATGGCTACACCTTC | CASSPVSRGDIMGYGYTF
TRBJ2-1 | - | TRBV5-1 | - | TGCGCCAGCAGCTTGGTAAGAGGCGGGGAAAACAATGAGCAGTTCTTC | CASSLVRGGENNEQFF
TRBJ1-5 | - | TRBV5-5 | - | TGTGCCAACACAACCCGAGGTCAGCCCCAGCATTTT | CANTTRGQPQHF
TRBJ1-5 | - | TRBV5-1 | - | TGCGCCAGCAGCTTAAGGACAGCCTATAGCAATCAGCCCCAGCATTTT | CASSLRTAYSNQPQHF
TRBJ2-3 | TRBD2 | TRBV7-9 | - | TGTGCCAGCAGGTGGACTAGCGGACACACAGATACGCAGTATTTT | CASRWTSGHTDTQYF
TRBJ2-2 | - | TRBV10-1 | - | TGCGCCAGCAGTGAGTCGAGGGATTTGAGGGGGCCGGGACTCACTCCGAACACCGGGGAGCTGTTTTTT | CASSESRDLRGPGLTPNTGELFF
TRBJ2-3 | TRBD2 | TRBV10-2 | - | TGCGCCAGCCAGGCGGGAGGAGGGATAGATACGCAGTATTTT | CASQAGGGIDTQYF
TRBJ1-4 | TRBD1 | TRBV25-1 | - | TGTGCCAGCAGCCCCGGAGGGGGCGGTGAAAAACTGTTTTTT | CASSPGGGGEKLFF
TRBJ2-1 | TRBD2 | TRBV5-1 | - | TGCGCCAGCAGCTTGGAAGGGACTAGCGGGAGCAATGAGCAGTTCTTC | CASSLEGTSGSNEQFF
TRBJ1-2 | - | TRBV2 | - | TGTGCCAGCACCCGGAGGGTAGGAACCTTC | CASTRRVGTF